This T cell receptor (beta chain) comes out of a study of shared clonotypes between healthy human individuals. The wider study: The study enrolled a couple of women and a few men aged 18 to 49.

Nashville, Tennessee was home to all donors, each a Caucasian adult. It was across several immunoSEQ plates that each subset's genomic DNA was evenly split. Method: immunoSEQ multiplex PCR; TCRdb's copy keeps in-frame clones and lacks some. The table includes around 500,000 clones, 75% to 85% detected once. Trimming cost V 4 bases and J 3 bases, with 12 bases left between them. There are 15 residues in the CDR3. CDR1 is SNHLY and CDR2 is FYNNEI in the germline V gene. The chain carries TRBV2 and TRBJ2-2, with D possibly matching TRBD2 (6 bases). The sequence derives from a woman in her forties in good health. Some clones in this sample may be carry-over from other donors' samples. The specimen sequenced was PBMCs. CDR3 amino acids: CASSALGEDTGELFF. The DNA of the CDR3 is TGTGCCAGCAGTGCATTGGGGGAGGACACCGGGGAGCTGTTTTTT.